This T cell receptor beta chain was sequenced in a study of T cell responses to AZD1222 COVID-19 vaccine (dated by TCRdb to about 2021). Describing the broader study: A total of 230 or so trial participants underwent TCR sequencing, of whom some 210 received two doses of AZD1222 and 26 received two doses of the MenACWY control vaccine. Trial participants were enrolled by age into 18-55, 56-69 and 70-plus year subgroups, with approximately 150, 28 and 58 TCR-sequenced participants respectively.

The CDR3 sequence holds 13 residues, the cysteine and phenylalanine included. Only the CDR3 part of the read is kept: 39 bases, read in frame from the first base. Trimming removed 7 bases from V and 8 bases from J, leaving 15 bases between the germline ends. The germline V gene (reference sequence) specifies GTSNPN as CDR1 and SVGIG as CDR2. The paper as a whole reports these results and caveats: Nearly half of unique spike-specific TCRs reportedly recognized epitopes outside regions mutated in the B.1.351 and B.1.1.7 variants. The vaccine-associated CD4 TCRs covered the entire spike protein, and the dominant responses fell in regions 160-218 and 743-854. Conclusions about previously exposed vaccinees were limited because only six AZD1222 recipients were SARS-CoV-2 seropositive at baseline. Because no day 14 peak-response samples were available, repertoires were characterized only after the peak T cell response. Participants were mostly white British, with more females than males. The authors suggested clonal diversity may have been underestimated. Spike-specific TCR breadth and depth rose significantly after two AZD1222 doses compared with day 0 and with MenACWY recipients. In the small 56-69-year group, the increase in depth fell short of significance, most likely because of low power.

Per the publication, the time point label means: about 28 days (+/-7) after the second vaccine dose. Because spike-specific TCR depth and breadth did not differ between the two schedules, AZD1222 recipients who got a second dose at roughly 4 weeks were pooled with those who got a second dose at roughly 12 weeks. The vaccinee samples were drawn from two UK trials, COV001 and COV002, one of which was a single-blind randomized controlled phase 2/3 trial testing AZD1222 (ChAdOx1 nCoV-19) in healthy adults. Trial participant PBMC samples were collected at day 0 and day 28 after the second dose for TCRbeta chain sequencing. Of note for this clone: Its target antigen remains unknown. No base-level quality is on record; no much larger clone is a single base apart.

The CDR3 regions of human TCRbeta chains were subjected to immunosequencing. Per the original workflow: Repertoire TCRs were checked for matches against a reference library of SARS-CoV-2-specific TCRs that had been generated using the MIRA antigen-specificity platform. Breadth meant the fraction of unique TCRs that were SARS-CoV-2-associated, whereas depth meant the fraction of total T cells that were SARS-CoV-2-associated. Each spike-specific TCR was assigned to its reactive spike region and to a CD4 or CD8 class using the MIRA data. Log10-transformed breadth and depth values were compared by one-way ANOVA with Sidak's multiple comparisons tests. Drawn from immuneACCESS, this table holds only the in-frame rearrangements with V and J called that TCRdb kept. Clones are partly lost; checked studies trace under half to an unresolved V gene and leave the rest unexplained. The DNA was the basis for D and trimming; V, J and clone size are from that table. This sample is represented by about 150,000 clones; roughly 90% of them were singletons. Roughly 3.3% of the sample is held by the ten biggest clonotypes.

The material sequenced was peripheral blood, taken 28 days after the second AZD1222 dose. Here the chain combines TRBV30 and TRBJ1-6, with the D gene call left open. This sequence was found in an adult who received the AZD1222 COVID-19 vaccine. In nucleotide form, the sequence is TGTGCCTTGGAAGGGAGCGGGTATTCACCCCTCCACTTT. This yields the protein CALEGSGYSPLHF. With the rest looked up from the reference TRBV30 and TRBJ1-6 genes rather than sequenced, the full variable domain is SQTIHQWPATLVQPVGSPLSLECTVEGTSNPNLYWYRQAAGRGLQLLFYSVGIGQISSEVPQNLSASRPQDRQFILSSKKLLLSDSGFYLCALEGSGYSPLHFGNGTRLTVT.